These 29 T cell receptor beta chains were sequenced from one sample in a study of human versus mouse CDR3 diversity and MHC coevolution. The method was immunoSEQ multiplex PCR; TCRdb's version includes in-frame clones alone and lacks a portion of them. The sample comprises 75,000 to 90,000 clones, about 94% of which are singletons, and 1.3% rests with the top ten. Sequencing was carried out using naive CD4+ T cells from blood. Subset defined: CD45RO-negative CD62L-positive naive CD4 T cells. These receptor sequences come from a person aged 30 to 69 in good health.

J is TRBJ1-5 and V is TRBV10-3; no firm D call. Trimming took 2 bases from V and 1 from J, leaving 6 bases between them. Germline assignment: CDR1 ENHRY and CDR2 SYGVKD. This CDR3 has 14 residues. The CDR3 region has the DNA TGTGCCATCAGTGAGACAGCCAGCAATCAGCCCCAGCATTTT. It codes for CAISETASNQPQHF.

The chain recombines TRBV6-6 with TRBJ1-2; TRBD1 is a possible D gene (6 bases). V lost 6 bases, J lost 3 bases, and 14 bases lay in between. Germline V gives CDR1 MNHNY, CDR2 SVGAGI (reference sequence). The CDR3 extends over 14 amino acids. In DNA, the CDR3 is TGTGCCAGCAGCTACCAGGGGAGGGACTATGGCTACACCTTC. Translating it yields CASSYQGRDYGYTF.

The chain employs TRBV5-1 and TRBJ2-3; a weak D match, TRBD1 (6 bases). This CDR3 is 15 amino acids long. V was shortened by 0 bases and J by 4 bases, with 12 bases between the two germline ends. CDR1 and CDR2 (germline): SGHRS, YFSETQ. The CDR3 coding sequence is TGCGCCAGCAGCTTGGGCCCAGGGGCCCCAGATACGCAGTATTTT. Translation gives CASSLGPGAPDTQYF.

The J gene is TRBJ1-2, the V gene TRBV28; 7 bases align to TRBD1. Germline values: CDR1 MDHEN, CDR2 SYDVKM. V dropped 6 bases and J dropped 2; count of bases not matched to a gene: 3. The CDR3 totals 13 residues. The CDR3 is CASRIQGNYGYTF. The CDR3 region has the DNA TGTGCCAGCAGGATACAGGGGAACTATGGCTACACCTTC.

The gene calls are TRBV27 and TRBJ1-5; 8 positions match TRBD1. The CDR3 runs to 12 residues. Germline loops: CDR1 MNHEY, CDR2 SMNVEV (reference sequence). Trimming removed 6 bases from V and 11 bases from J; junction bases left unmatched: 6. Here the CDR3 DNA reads TGTGCCAGCAGCCGACAGGGGAAGGCCCAGCATTTT. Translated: CASSRQGKAQHF.

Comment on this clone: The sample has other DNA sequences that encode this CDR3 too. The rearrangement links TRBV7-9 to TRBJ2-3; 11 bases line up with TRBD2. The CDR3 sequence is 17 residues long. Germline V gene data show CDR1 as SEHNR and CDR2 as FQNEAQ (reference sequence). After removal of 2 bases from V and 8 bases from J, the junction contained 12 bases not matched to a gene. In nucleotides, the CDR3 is TGTGCCAGCAGCTTAAGTCTAGCGGGAGGAAGGAACCTTACGCAGTATTTT. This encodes CASSLSLAGGRNLTQYF. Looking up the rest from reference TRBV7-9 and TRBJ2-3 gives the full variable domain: DTGVSQNPRHKITKRGQNVTFRCDPISEHNRLYWYRQTLGQGPEFLTYFQNEAQLEKSRLLSDRFSAERPKGSFSTLEIQRTEQGDSAMYLCASSLSLAGGRNLTQYFGPGTRLTVL.

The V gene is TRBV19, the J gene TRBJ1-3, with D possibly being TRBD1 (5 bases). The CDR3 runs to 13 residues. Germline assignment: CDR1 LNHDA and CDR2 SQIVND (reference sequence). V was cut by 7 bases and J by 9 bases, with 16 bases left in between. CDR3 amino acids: CASTLGPRSTIYF. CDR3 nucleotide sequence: TGTGCCAGTACTTTGGGGCCGAGAAGCACCATATATTTT. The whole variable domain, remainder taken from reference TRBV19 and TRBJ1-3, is DGGITQSPKYLFRKEGQNVTLSCEQNLNHDAMYWYRQDPGQGLRLIYYSQIVNDFQKGDIAEGYSVSREKKESFPLTVTSAQKNPTAFYLCASTLGPRSTIYFGEGSWLTVV.

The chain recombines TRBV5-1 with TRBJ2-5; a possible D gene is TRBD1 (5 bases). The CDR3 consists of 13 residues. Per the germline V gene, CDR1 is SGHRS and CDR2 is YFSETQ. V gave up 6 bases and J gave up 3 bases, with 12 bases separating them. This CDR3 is CASNQQGEETQYF. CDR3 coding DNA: TGCGCCAGCAACCAACAAGGGGAAGAGACCCAGTACTTC.

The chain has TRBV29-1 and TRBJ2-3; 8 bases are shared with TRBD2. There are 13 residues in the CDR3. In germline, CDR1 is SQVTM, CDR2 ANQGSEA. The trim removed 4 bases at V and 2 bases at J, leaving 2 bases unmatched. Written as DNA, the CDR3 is TGCAGCGTTGTCGGGGGGGCCACAGATACGCAGTATTTT. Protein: CSVVGGATDTQYF.

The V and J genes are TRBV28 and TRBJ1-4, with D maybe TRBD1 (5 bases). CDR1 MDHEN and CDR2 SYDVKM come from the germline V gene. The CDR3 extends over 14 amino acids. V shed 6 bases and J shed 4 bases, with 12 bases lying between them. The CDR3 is CASRLDSSNEKLFF. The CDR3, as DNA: TGTGCCAGCAGGCTAGACAGCAGTAATGAAAAACTGTTTTTT.

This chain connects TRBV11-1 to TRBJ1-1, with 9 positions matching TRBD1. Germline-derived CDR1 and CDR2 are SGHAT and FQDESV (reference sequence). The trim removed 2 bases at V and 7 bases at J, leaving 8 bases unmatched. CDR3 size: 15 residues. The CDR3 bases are TGTGCCAGCAGCTTATCAACAGGGGGCGCAGGTGAAGCTTTCTTT. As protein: CASSLSTGGAGEAFF. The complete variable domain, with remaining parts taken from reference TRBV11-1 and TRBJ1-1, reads EAEVAQSPRYKITEKSQAVAFWCDPISGHATLYWYRQILGQGPELLVQFQDESVVDDSQLPKDRFSAERLKGVDSTLKIQPAELGDSAMYLCASSLSTGGAGEAFFGQGTRLTVV.

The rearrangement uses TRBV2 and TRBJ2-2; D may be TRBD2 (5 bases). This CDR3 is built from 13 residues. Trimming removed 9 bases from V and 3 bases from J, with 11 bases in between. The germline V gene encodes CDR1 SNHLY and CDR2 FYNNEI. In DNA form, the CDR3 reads TGTGCCAGTCTATTAGCGTACACCGGGGAGCTGTTTTTT. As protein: CASLLAYTGELFF. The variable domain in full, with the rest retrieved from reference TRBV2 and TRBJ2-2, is EPEVTQTPSHQVTQMGQEVILRCVPISNHLYFYWYRQILGQKVEFLVSFYNNEISEKSEIFDDQFSVERPDGSNFTLKIRSTKLEDSAMYFCASLLAYTGELFFGEGSRLTVL.

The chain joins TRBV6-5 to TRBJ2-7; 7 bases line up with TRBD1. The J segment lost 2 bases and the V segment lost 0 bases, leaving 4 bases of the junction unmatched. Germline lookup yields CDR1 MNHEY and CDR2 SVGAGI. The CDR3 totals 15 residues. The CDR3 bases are TGTGCCAGCAGTTACTCTTGGCAGGGGGCCTACGAGCAGTACTTC. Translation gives CASSYSWQGAYEQYF.

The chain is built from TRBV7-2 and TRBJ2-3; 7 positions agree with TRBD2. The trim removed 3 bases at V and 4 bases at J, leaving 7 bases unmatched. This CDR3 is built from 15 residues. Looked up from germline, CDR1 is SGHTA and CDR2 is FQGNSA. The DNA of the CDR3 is TGTGCCAGCAGCTTGGCAGGGAGGGGCGCAGATACGCAGTATTTT. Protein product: CASSLAGRGADTQYF.

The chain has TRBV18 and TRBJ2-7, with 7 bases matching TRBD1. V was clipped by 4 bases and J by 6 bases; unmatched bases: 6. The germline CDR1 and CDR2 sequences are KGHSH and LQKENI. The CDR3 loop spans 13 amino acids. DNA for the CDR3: TGTGCCAGCTCACGGGACAGCATGGGCGAGCAGTACTTC. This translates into CASSRDSMGEQYF.

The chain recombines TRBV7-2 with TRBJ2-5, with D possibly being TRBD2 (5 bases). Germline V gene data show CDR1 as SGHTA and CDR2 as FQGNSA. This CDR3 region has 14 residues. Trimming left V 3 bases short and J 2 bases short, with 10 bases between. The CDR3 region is CASSLRAGQETQYF. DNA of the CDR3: TGTGCCAGCAGCTTGCGGGCAGGTCAAGAGACCCAGTACTTC.

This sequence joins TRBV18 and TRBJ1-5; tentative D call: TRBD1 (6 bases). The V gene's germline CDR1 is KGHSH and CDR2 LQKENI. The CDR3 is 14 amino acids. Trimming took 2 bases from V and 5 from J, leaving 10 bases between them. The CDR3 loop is CASSPTGPYQPQHF. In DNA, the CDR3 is TGTGCCAGCTCACCAACAGGGCCCTATCAGCCCCAGCATTTT.

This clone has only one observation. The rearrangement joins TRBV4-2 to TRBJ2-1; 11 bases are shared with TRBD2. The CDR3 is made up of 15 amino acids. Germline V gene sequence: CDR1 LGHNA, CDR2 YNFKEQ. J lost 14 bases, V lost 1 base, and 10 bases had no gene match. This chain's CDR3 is CASSQAGLAASLEFF. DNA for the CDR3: TGTGCCAGCAGCCAAGCGGGACTAGCGGCCAGCCTCGAGTTCTTC.

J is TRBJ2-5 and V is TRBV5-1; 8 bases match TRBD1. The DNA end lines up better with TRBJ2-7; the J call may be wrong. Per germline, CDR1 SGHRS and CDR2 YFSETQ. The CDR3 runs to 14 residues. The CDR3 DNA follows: TGCGCCAGCAGCTATGGGACAGGAGGTTACGAGCAGTACTTC. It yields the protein CASSYGTGGYEQYF.

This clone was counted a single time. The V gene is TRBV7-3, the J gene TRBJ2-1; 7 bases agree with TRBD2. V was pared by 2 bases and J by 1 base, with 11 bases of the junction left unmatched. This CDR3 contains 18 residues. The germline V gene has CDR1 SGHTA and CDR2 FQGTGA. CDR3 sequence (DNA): TGTGCCAGCAGCTTACTAACGCGAGCGGGGCGGTCCTACAATGAGCAGTTCTTC. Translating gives CASSLLTRAGRSYNEQFF.

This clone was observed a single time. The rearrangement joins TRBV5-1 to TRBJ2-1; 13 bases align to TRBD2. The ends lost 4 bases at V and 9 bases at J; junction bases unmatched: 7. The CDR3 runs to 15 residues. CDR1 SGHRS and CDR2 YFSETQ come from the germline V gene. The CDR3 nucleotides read TGCGCCAGCAGCGCGGGGACTAGCGGGATAACTGAGCAGTTCTTC. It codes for CASSAGTSGITEQFF. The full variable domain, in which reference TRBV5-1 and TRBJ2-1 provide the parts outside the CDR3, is KAGVTQTPRYLIKTRGQQVTLSCSPISGHRSVSWYQQTPGQGLQFLFEYFSETQRNKGNFPGRFSGRQFSNSRSEMNVSTLELGDSALYLCASSAGTSGITEQFFGPGTRLTVL.

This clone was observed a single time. The CDR3 here is CASSSGTSSSYNSPLHF. DNA for the CDR3: TGCGCCAGCAGTAGCGGGACATCGAGCTCCTATAATTCACCCCTCCACTTT. The rearrangement joins TRBV10-1 to TRBJ1-6; a possible D gene is TRBD1 (6 bases). There are 17 residues in the CDR3. Germline V gene data show CDR1 as WNHNN and CDR2 as SYGVQD (reference sequence). V lost 5 bases and J lost 0, with 14 bases in between.

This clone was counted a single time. Here the CDR3 reads CASSPTGRPYGYTF. CDR3 bases: TGTGCCAGTAGTCCGACAGGGAGACCCTATGGCTACACCTTC. The gene calls are TRBV19 and TRBJ1-2; 7 nucleotides agree with TRBD1. CDR1 is LNHDA, CDR2 SQIVND, per germline (reference sequence). Germline trimming cut 5 bases from V and 4 bases from J; bases unmatched to any gene: 7. There are 14 residues in the CDR3.

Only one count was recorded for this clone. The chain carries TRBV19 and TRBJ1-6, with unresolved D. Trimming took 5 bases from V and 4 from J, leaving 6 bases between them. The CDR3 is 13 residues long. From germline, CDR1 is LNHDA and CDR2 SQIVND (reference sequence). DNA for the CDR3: TGTGCCAGTAGTCAGTGGTATAATTCACCCCTCCACTTT. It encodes CASSQWYNSPLHF. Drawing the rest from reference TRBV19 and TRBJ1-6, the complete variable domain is DGGITQSPKYLFRKEGQNVTLSCEQNLNHDAMYWYRQDPGQGLRLIYYSQIVNDFQKGDIAEGYSVSREKKESFPLTVTSAQKNPTAFYLCASSQWYNSPLHFGNGTRLTVT.

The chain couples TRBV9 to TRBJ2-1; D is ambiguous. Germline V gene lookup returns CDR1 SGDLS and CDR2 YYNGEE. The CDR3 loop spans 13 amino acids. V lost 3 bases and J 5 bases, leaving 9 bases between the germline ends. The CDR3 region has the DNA TGTGCCAGCAGCGGCCAGGTCAACAATGAGCAGTTCTTC. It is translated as CASSGQVNNEQFF.

In nucleotides, the CDR3 is TGTGCCAGCAGTTACTCCGGGGGGGGGCTAGGCGGCTACACCTTC. This encodes CASSYSGGGLGGYTF. The chain recombines TRBV6-5 with TRBJ1-2; maybe TRBD1 (6 bases). CDR1 is MNHEY, CDR2 SVGAGI, per germline. V dropped 0 bases and J dropped 8 bases, with 16 bases sitting between them. The CDR3 consists of 15 residues.

The DNA for the CDR3 is TGCGCCAGCAGCAAAGACAGGGGCAATGAGCAGTTCTTC. Translation: CASSKDRGNEQFF. The V call is TRBV5-1, the J call TRBJ2-1, with TRBD1 identical over 8 bases. V trimming: 4 bases; J trimming: 6 bases; junction bases outside the gene matches: 3. The CDR3 runs 13 residues. Germline loops: CDR1 SGHRS, CDR2 YFSETQ.

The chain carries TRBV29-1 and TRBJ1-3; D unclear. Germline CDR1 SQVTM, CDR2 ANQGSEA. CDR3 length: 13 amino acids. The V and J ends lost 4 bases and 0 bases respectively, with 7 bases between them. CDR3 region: CSVVFSSGNTIYF. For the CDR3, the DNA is TGCAGCGTTGTCTTCTCCTCTGGAAACACCATATATTTT.

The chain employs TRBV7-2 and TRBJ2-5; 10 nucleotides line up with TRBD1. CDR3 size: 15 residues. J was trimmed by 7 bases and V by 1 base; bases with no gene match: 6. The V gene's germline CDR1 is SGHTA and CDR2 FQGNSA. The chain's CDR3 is CASSLEGWDRGTQYF. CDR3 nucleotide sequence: TGTGCCAGCAGCTTAGAAGGATGGGACAGGGGGACCCAGTACTTC.